This T cell receptor (beta chain) stems from a study of T cells of healthy individuals. MiXCR, run by TCRdb on the 5' RACE reads, gives a single entry per CDR3 protein. The sample holds approximately 100,000 distinct CDR3 sequences, around 17% seen once. CDR1 is MNHEY and CDR2 is SMNVEV in the germline V gene (reference sequence). Trimming removed 6 bases from V and 4 bases from J; junction bases left unmatched: 5. The CDR3 extends over 14 amino acids. This TCR derives from a human donor in good health. The chain joins TRBV27 to TRBJ2-5, with TRBD2 identical over 10 bases. The CDR3 DNA sequence: TGTGCCAGCAGCAACCGACTAGCGGGAGAGACCCAGTACTTC. Encoded protein: CASSNRLAGETQYF.